The 16 T cell receptor beta chains listed next were all sequenced from one sample in a study of monozygotic twins with inflammatory bowel disease. TCRdb reprocessed the 5' RACE reads; each CDR3 protein has one entry and no DNA is given. Seen in this sample are some 160,000 distinct CDR3 sequences; the ten most common clones hold approximately 7.4%. Specimen: blood. These receptors all stem from a human donor with ulcerative colitis or Crohn's disease, or a healthy co-twin of an affected twin (not recorded which).

This chain joins TRBV6-1 and TRBJ1-1; the D call from TCRdb, TRBD1, cannot be confirmed without DNA. This CDR3 has 15 residues. Germline V gene data show CDR1 as MNHNS and CDR2 as SASEGT. CDR3 protein: CASMSPWGLITEAFF.

The V and J genes are TRBV12-3 or TRBV12-4 and TRBJ1-2; TCRdb's D gene call, TRBD1, goes unchecked for lack of DNA. The CDR3 consists of 17 residues. This CDR3 reads CASSFPKSPDRDYGYTF.

This chain connects TRBV7-2 to TRBJ1-1. The CDR3 loop spans 14 amino acids. Germline assignment: CDR1 SGHTA and CDR2 FQGNSA. The CDR3 sequence: CASSLAQGPTEAFF.

This chain's CDR3 is CASSQGEEKLFF. This chain links TRBV7-9 with TRBJ1-4. This CDR3 region has 12 residues. Germline lookup yields CDR1 SEHNR and CDR2 FQNEAQ (reference sequence).

CDR3 sequence reads: CASSSWGAKNMQYF. The chain links TRBV27 to TRBJ2-4; TCRdb designates TRBD1, a call that cannot be tested without DNA. The CDR3 spans 14 residues. CDR1 and CDR2 from the germline V gene are MNHEY and SMNVEV (reference sequence).

The chain couples TRBV5-1 to TRBJ2-1; the D gene TCRdb calls, TRBD2, cannot be checked with no DNA. The CDR3 extends over 13 amino acids. Germline CDR1 is SGHRS and CDR2 is YFSETQ. The CDR3 region is CAGSTTSGGEQFF.

The chain links TRBV12-3 or TRBV12-4 to TRBJ2-2. The length of the CDR3 is 16 residues. CDR3 protein: CASSPGSGINTGELFF.

The chain has TRBV27 and TRBJ2-2; the D gene TCRdb calls, TRBD1, cannot be checked with no DNA. CDR1 MNHEY and CDR2 SMNVEV come from the germline V gene (reference sequence). The CDR3 is 15 residues long. The CDR3 region is CASSYRDGSTGELFF.

The chain's CDR3 is CASSLDSALNQPQHF. The chain employs TRBV7-8 and TRBJ1-5; TCRdb calls TRBD1, which cannot be checked without DNA. CDR3 size: 15 residues. From germline, CDR1 is SGHVS and CDR2 FQNEAQ. Full variable domain (missing parts from reference TRBV7-8 and TRBJ1-5): GAGVSQSPRYKVAKRGQDVALRCDPISGHVSLFWYQQALGQGPEFLTYFQNEAQLDKSGLPSDRFFAERPEGSVSTLKIQRTQQEDSAVYLCASSLDSALNQPQHFGDGTRLSIL.

The V gene is TRBV30, the J gene TRBJ2-7; TCRdb's D call, TRBD2, is unchecked because there is no DNA. This CDR3 is 15 amino acids long. Per germline, CDR1 GTSNPN and CDR2 SVGIG (reference sequence). This chain's CDR3 is CAWSVGGRAYYEQYF.

This chain joins TRBV7-2 and TRBJ2-1. This CDR3 is 12 amino acids long. CDR1 SGHTA and CDR2 FQGNSA come from the germline V gene. The CDR3 sequence: CASSLERNEQFF.

The V and J genes are TRBV7-8 and TRBJ2-2; TCRdb reports TRBD2, a call that lacks DNA to check it against. This CDR3 has 15 amino acids. Looked up from germline, CDR1 is SGHVS and CDR2 is FQNEAQ. CDR3 sequence reads: CASSPAGTSVGELFF.

V is TRBV7-3 and J is TRBJ2-2; TCRdb's assignment of TRBD2 cannot be checked, as there is no DNA. The CDR3 sequence is 16 residues long. From germline, CDR1 is SGHTA and CDR2 FQGTGA. CDR3 region: CASSWTSGRAPGELFF.

The chain is built from TRBV20-1 and TRBJ2-1; the D call of TRBD2 rests on TCRdb alone, since no DNA is present to check it. The CDR3 consists of 15 residues. The V gene's germline CDR1 is DFQATT and CDR2 SNEGSKA (reference sequence). CDR3 protein: CSARTSGRSYNEQFF.

The chain employs TRBV4-1 and TRBJ2-2; the D gene TCRdb calls, TRBD1, cannot be checked with no DNA. The CDR3 length is 14 residues. Germline values: CDR1 MGHRA, CDR2 YSYEKL. CDR3 sequence reads: CASSVAGVGGELFF.

This sequence joins TRBV30 and TRBJ2-1; TCRdb returns TRBD1, unconfirmable since there is no DNA. The CDR3 runs to 14 residues. Germline V gene lookup returns CDR1 GTSNPN and CDR2 SVGIG (reference sequence). The CDR3 loop reads CAWSPGGPFNEQFF.